The present T cell receptor beta chain was sequenced within a study of blood T cells in healthy people across ages (dated by TCRdb to between 2014 and 2017). For context, the study as a whole: In model experiments, roughly one uniquely barcoded TCR beta cDNA molecule per two T cells was captured by template switching. The study measured age-related changes in TCR beta repertoire diversity using deep sequencing normalized with unique cDNA molecular identifiers. The donors were divided into four age groups: young (average around 17 years), middle-aged (about 39), aged (around 59) and long-lived (roughly 82). To avoid experimental bias, donors of different ages were spread randomly across the sequencing lanes. Using the same blood draw, the study looked at two additional independent replicas of 1 million unique cDNA reads for two donors, one aged 18 to 29 and the other aged 80 or older. The research as a whole found: Estimates of total diversity based on one million sequenced T cells were considered lower bounds and underestimates. The CMV infection status of donors was not known, potentially confounding age-related changes in expanded clonotypes. Compared with the aged group, the long-lived group had more naive CD4+ T cells, fewer expanded clones and increased TCR diversity, suggesting age selection. Because profiling used bulk unsorted PBMCs, naive and antigen-experienced compartments could not be compared conclusively. As age increased, observed TCR beta diversity per million T cells dropped in a roughly linear way, and a significant reduction was already evident by age 40. A strong correlation was found between observed TCR beta diversity and the percentage of naive T cells measured by flow cytometry.

V lost 0 bases and J lost 5 bases, and the count of bases not matched to a germline gene is 9. According to the germline V gene (reference sequence), CDR1 reads DFQATT and CDR2 reads SNEGSKA. The CDR3 numbers 15 residues from cysteine through phenylalanine. The DNA shown is the 45-base CDR3, in frame from base 1. The 35 to 40 donors, aged roughly 6 to 100 years, were systemically healthy Caucasian individuals from Russia. Around 10 milliliters of peripheral blood were collected from each donor into EDTA-treated Vacutainer tubes. Ficoll-Paque density-gradient centrifugation was used to isolate PBMCs, with at least 7 million per sample. Total RNA, at least 6 micrograms per sample, was extracted from PBMCs with Trizol reagent. Naive CD45RAhigh/CD27high T cell percentages were measured by flow cytometry on a PBMC aliquot from every donor. This clonotype has just a few counts. The target of this receptor is not known. No base qualities exist here, and no much larger clone lies one base off it.

Libraries were built with 5' RACE. These reads were obtained on an Illumina HiSeq 2500. A second PCR of about 6 to 11 cycles was performed with a sample-barcoded 5' primer and a J-beta primer mix. A template-switch 5' adaptor carrying 12 random nucleotides introduced a unique molecular identifier onto each TCR beta cDNA molecule. Each sample yielded at least 3 million CDR3-containing paired-end reads. First-strand cDNA was synthesized from all RNA with the Mint cDNA synthesis kit, primed by a TRBC-specific oligonucleotide. All cDNA was treated with uracil-DNA glycosylase and then went through a first 18-cycle PCR with the universal primers M1SS and BC2_uni_R. Concerning the study's data processing: For normalization, 1 million high-quality reads were randomly selected from each sample, with every read carrying a distinct molecular identifier. Reads sharing molecular identifiers were discarded rather than binned into consensus sequences. MiTCR, set to a Q25 quality threshold and the strictest error-elimination algorithm, was used for CDR3 identification, clonotype clustering and error correction. Lower-bound total TCR beta diversity was estimated with a nonparametric unseen species model using Euler transformation. In TCRdb, the public reads were trimmed at Q25 with fastp and aligned with MiXCR, with productive beta chains retained. Rows with a matching CDR3 protein are joined into one entry that keeps the most common DNA and genes. What appears here as the V and J calls and clone size reflects TCRdb's work, not the paper's. This sample gives fewer than 900,000 distinct CDR3 sequences in total; approximately 50% of them show up just once. The ten largest clones represent roughly 30% of the sample.

Sequencing was performed on blood. The sequence links TRBV20-1 to TRBJ2-5, and 7 bases in between align with TRBD2. The TCR was taken from a woman aged 55 to 70 in good health. CDR3 reads: CSARDPAGVKETQYF. The DNA reads as follows: TGCAGTGCTAGAGATCCCGCGGGAGTGAAGGAGACCCAGTACTTC.